The source of this TCR beta chain is a study of Ad26.COV2.S vaccination and SARS-CoV-2 variants. For the study at large: In the COV1001 trial, the donor was in the Ad26.COV2.S arm.

With regard to this clone: Its matching antigen is unknown.

This CDR3 has 24 residues. Per germline, CDR1 KGHSH and CDR2 LQKENI. The J segment lost 0 bases and the V segment lost 4 bases, leaving 30 bases of the junction unmatched. Specified treatment: around 19 received Ad26.COV2.S at low or high dose, single or two shots; about 5 received placebo; per-sample allocation not given. Sampling took place 63 days after the first vaccine or placebo injection. Donation was by an adult aged 18-55 years who was in Boston. What was given as vaccine was an Ad26 vector encoding Wuhan-strain SARS-CoV-2 spike. The protocol was immunoSEQ multiplex PCR, while the TCRdb copy is restricted to in-frame clones and leaves out a portion. The table records 400,000 to 450,000 clones, about 93% of them present only once. General study findings and limits: Vaccine recipients had higher spike-specific TCR breadth than placebo recipients.

The specimen comprised peripheral blood, sampled in a trial of Ad26.COV2.S vaccine versus placebo. This chain joins TRBV18 and TRBJ2-7; 10 bases fit TRBD2. This TCR was sampled from a person between 18 and 59 years old who received the Ad26.COV2.S COVID-19 vaccine or a placebo. DNA for the CDR3: TGTGCCAGCTCACGGAATACCCTAGCGGGAGCCCAAAAATCCGACCGAAGGAGCTCCTACGAGCAGTACTTC. Protein: CASSRNTLAGAQKSDRRSSYEQYF.